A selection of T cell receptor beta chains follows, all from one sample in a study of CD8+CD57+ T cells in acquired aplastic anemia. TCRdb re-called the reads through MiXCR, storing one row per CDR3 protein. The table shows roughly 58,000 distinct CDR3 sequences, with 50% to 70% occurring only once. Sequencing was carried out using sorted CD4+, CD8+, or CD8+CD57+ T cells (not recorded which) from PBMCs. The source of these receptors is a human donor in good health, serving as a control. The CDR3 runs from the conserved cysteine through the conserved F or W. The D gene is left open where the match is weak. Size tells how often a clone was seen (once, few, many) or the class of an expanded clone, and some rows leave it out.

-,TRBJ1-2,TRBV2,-,CASSGDVYGYTF,TGTGCCAGCAGTGGGGATGTGTATGGCTACACCTTC
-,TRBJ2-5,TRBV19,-,CASSIGDQGGTETQYF,TGTGCCAGTAGTATAGGCGATCAGGGTGGGACGGAGACCCAGTACTTC
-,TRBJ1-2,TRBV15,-,CATSSASGRGIPIGYGYTF,TGTGCCACCAGCAGCGCAAGCGGTCGTGGGATTCCCATCGGGTATGGCTACACCTTC
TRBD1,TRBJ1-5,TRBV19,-,CASSIRGQGNQPQHF,TGTGCCAGTAGTATAAGGGGACAGGGTAATCAGCCCCAGCATTTT
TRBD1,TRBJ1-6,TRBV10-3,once,CASRDSDFYNSPLHF,TGTGCCAGCAGGGACAGTGATTTCTATAATTCACCCCTCCACTTT
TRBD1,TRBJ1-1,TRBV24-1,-,CATQKTGGNTEAFF,TGTGCCACCCAAAAAACAGGGGGGAACACTGAAGCTTTCTTT
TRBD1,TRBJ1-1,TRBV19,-,CASSIWTGRAEAFF,TGTGCCAGTAGTATCTGGACAGGGAGGGCTGAAGCTTTCTTT
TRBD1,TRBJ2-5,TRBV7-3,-,CASSAGQGETQYF,TGTGCCAGCAGCGCGGGACAGGGGGAGACCCAGTACTTC
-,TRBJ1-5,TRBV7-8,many,CASSLAAQALGQPQHF,TGTGCCAGCAGCTTAGCCGCCCAAGCCCTGGGTCAGCCCCAGCATTTT
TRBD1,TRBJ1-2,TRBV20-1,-,CSARADREAKGYTF,TGCAGTGCTAGGGCCGACAGGGAAGCTAAGGGCTACACCTTC
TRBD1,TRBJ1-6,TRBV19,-,CASSTQGQGNSPLHF,TGTGCCAGTAGTACGCAGGGACAGGGGAATTCACCCCTCCACTTT
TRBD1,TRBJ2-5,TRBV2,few,CASSGTGGSGETQYF,TGTGCCAGCAGTGGGACAGGGGGCAGCGGGGAGACCCAGTACTTC
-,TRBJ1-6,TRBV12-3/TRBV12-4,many,CASSLARAINSPLHF,TGTGCCAGCAGTTTAGCCAGGGCTATCAATTCACCCCTCCACTTT
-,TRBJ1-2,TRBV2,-,CASKYSAAAYGYTF,TGTGCCAGCAAATATAGTGCAGCCGCCTATGGCTACACCTTC
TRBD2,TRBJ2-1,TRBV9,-,CASSVGAGGRYEQFF,TGTGCCAGCAGCGTAGGAGCGGGAGGTAGATATGAGCAGTTCTTC
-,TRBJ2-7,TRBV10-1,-,CASSESGGGFGEQYF,TGCGCCAGCAGTGAGTCTGGGGGGGGCTTCGGCGAGCAGTACTTC
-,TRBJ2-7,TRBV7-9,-,CASSLIGRVYEQYF,TGTGCCAGCAGCTTAATAGGCAGGGTTTACGAGCAGTACTTC
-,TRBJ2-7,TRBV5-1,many,CASSLERGQGTYEQYF,TGCGCCAGCAGCTTGGAGCGCGGGCAGGGGACCTACGAGCAGTACTTC
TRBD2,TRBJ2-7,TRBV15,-,CATGAGGVGEQYF,TGTGCCACCGGGGCGGGAGGAGTCGGCGAGCAGTACTTC
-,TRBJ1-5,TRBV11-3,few,CASSLEPGSNQPQHF,TGTGCCAGCAGCTTAGAACCTGGGAGCAATCAGCCCCAGCATTTT
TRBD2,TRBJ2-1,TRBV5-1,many,CASSFLLAGGRDEQFF,TGCGCCAGCAGCTTTCTATTAGCGGGAGGCCGCGATGAGCAGTTCTTC
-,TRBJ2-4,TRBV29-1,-,CSVVGMTSKNIQYF,TGCAGCGTTGTAGGGATGACGAGCAAAAACATTCAGTACTTC
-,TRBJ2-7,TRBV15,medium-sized,CATSIPTKNEQYF,TGTGCCACCAGCATACCCACGAAAAACGAGCAGTACTTC
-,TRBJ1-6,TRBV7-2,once,CASSLYRDSPLHF,TGTGCCAGCAGCTTATACAGGGACTCACCCCTCCACTTT
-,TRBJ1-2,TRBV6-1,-,CASSEANNNYGYTF,TGTGCCAGCAGTGAAGCTAACAACAACTATGGCTACACCTTC
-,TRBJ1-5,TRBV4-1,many,CASSQDGGPTQPQHF,TGCGCCAGCAGCCAAGATGGAGGACCTACGCAGCCCCAGCATTTT
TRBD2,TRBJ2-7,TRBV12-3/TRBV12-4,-,CASSPPAASGMGFEQYF,TGTGCCAGCAGTCCACCCGCAGCTAGCGGGATGGGGTTCGAGCAGTACTTC
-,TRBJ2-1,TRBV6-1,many,CASRSPLGVKNEQFF,TGTGCCAGCAGATCCCCCTTGGGAGTTAAGAATGAGCAGTTCTTC
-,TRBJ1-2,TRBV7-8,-,CASSFTEGYGYTF,TGTGCCAGCAGCTTCACAGAGGGCTATGGCTACACCTTC
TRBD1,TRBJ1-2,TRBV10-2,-,CASSEYAGGGYTF,TGCGCCAGCAGTGAGTACGCAGGGGGAGGCTACACCTTC
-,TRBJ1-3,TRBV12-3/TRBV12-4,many,CASSRQSLSGNTIYF,TGTGCCAGCAGTCGACAGTCCCTCTCTGGAAACACCATATATTTT
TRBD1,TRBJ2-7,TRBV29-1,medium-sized,CSVELTGGGGYEQYF,TGCAGCGTTGAGTTAACAGGGGGCGGAGGTTACGAGCAGTACTTC
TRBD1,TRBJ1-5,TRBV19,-,CASSITRGQGSNQPQHF,TGTGCCAGTAGTATAACCAGGGGGCAGGGTAGCAATCAGCCCCAGCATTTT
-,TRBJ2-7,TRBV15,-,CAASSESVLDEQYF,TGTGCCGCCAGCAGTGAATCAGTGCTTGACGAGCAGTACTTC
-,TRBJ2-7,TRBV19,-,CASSTQGSYEQYF,TGTGCCAGTAGTACACAGGGATCCTACGAGCAGTACTTC
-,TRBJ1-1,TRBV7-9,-,CASSLAGWAGEAFF,TGTGCCAGCAGCTTAGCGGGCTGGGCGGGTGAAGCTTTCTTT
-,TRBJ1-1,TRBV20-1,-,CSAGTPNTEAFF,TGCAGTGCGGGGACCCCTAACACTGAAGCTTTCTTT
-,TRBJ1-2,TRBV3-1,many,CASSQLSGYGYTF,TGTGCCAGCAGCCAACTTAGCGGATATGGCTACACCTTC
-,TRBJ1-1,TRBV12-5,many,CASAQVQGAEAFF,TGTGCTAGTGCCCAAGTACAGGGAGCTGAAGCTTTCTTT
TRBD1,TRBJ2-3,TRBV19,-,CASRQPGQGIRGNTQYF,TGTGCCAGTAGACAACCGGGACAGGGGATTCGCGGGAATACGCAGTATTTT
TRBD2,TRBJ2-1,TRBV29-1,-,CSVSSGSGNEQFF,TGCAGCGTCTCTAGCGGGAGTGGCAATGAGCAGTTCTTC
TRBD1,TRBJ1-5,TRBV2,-,CASSESQGARQPQHF,TGTGCCAGCAGTGAATCACAGGGGGCGAGGCAGCCCCAGCATTTT
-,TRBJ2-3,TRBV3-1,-,CASSQGRLVSDTQYF,TGTGCCAGCAGCCAAGGCAGACTAGTATCGGATACGCAGTATTTT
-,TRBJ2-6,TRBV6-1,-,CASSEASGVSGANVLTF,TGTGCCAGCAGTGAAGCTTCAGGGGTTTCTGGGGCCAACGTCCTGACTTTC
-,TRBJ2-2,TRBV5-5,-,CASSLRTLDTGELFF,TGTGCCAGCAGCCTAAGGACCCTAGACACCGGGGAGCTGTTTTTT
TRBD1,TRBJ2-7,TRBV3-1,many,CASSPTGWGEQYF,TGTGCCAGCAGCCCGACAGGGTGGGGCGAGCAGTACTTC
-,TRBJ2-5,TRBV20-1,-,CSARDIGETQYF,TGCAGTGCTAGAGATATTGGAGAGACCCAGTACTTC
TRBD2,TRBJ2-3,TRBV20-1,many,CSASPRRASGSTDTQYF,TGCAGTGCTAGCCCTCGTCGGGCTAGCGGAAGCACAGATACGCAGTATTTT
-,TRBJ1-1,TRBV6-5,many,CASRSTGRYTEAFF,TGTGCCAGCAGAAGCACAGGACGGTACACTGAAGCTTTCTTT
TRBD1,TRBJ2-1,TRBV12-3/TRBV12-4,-,CASSLGQGANEQFF,TGTGCCAGCAGTTTAGGACAGGGGGCCAATGAGCAGTTCTTC
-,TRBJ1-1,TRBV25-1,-,CATSDPTKNTEAFF,TGTGCCACCAGTGATCCCACCAAGAACACTGAAGCTTTCTTT
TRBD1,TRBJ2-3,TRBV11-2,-,CASSSQRGQGWNTQYF,TGTGCCAGCAGCTCACAAAGAGGACAGGGGTGGAATACGCAGTATTTT
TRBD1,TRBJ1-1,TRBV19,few,CASRTGDTEAFF,TGTGCCAGTAGGACAGGGGACACTGAAGCTTTCTTT
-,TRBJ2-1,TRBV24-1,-,CATGGRGRDYNEQFF,TGTGCCACCGGAGGACGGGGAAGGGACTACAATGAGCAGTTCTTC
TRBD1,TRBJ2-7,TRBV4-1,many,CASSQEDRGRYEQYF,TGCGCCAGCAGCCAAGAAGACAGGGGGCGGTACGAGCAGTACTTC
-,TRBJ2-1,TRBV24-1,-,CATVGGESNEQFF,TGTGCCACGGTCGGAGGGGAAAGCAATGAGCAGTTCTTC
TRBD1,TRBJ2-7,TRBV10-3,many,CAISGTGDSEQYF,TGTGCCATCAGCGGGACAGGGGATAGCGAGCAGTACTTC
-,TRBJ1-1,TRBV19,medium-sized,CASRLGGEAFF,TGTGCCAGTAGATTGGGCGGTGAAGCTTTCTTT
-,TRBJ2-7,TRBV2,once,CASSDGGITYEQYF,TGTGCCAGCAGTGATGGAGGGATTACCTACGAGCAGTACTTC